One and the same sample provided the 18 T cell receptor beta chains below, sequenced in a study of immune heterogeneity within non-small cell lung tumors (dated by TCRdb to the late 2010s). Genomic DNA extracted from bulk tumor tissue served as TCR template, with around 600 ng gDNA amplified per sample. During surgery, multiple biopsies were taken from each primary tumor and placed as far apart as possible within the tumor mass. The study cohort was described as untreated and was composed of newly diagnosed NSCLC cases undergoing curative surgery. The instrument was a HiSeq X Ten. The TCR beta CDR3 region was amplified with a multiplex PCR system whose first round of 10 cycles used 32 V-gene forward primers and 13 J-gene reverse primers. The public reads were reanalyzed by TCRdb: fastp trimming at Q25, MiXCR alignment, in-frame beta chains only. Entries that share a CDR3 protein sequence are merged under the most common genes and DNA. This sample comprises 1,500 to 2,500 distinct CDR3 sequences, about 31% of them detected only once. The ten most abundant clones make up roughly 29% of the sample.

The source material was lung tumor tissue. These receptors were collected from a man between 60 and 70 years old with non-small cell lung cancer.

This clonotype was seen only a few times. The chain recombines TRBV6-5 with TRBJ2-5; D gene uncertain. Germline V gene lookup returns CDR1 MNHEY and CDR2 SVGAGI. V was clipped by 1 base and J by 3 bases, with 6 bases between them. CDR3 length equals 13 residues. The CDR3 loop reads CASSYWTKETQYF. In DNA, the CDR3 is TGTGCCAGCAGTTACTGGACCAAAGAGACCCAGTACTTC.

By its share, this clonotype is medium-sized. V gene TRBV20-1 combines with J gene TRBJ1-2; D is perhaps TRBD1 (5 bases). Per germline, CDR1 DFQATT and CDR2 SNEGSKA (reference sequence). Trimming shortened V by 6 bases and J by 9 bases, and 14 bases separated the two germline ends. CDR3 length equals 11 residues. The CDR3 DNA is TGCAGTGCCCGCCCGGGACTGAGCTACACCTTC. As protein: CSARPGLSYTF.

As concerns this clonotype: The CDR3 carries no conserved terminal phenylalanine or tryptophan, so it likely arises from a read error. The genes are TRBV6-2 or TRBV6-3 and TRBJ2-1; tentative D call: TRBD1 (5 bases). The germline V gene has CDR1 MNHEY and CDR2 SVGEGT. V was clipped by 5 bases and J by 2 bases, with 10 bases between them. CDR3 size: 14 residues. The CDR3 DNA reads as TGTGCCAGCAGTGGGCAGGGTACCTACAATGAGCAGTTCTTA. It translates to CASSGQGTYNEQFL.

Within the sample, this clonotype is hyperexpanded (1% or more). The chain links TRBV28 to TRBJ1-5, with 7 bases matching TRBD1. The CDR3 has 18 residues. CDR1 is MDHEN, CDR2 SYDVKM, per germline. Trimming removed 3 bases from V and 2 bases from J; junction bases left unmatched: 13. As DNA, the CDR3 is TGTGCCAGCAGTTTTTTGTCTACAGGGGATATCGGCAATCAGCCCCAGCATTTT. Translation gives CASSFLSTGDIGNQPQHF.

Here the CDR3 reads CAYRSHNEQFF. Written as DNA, the CDR3 is TGTGCCTACAGGAGCCACAATGAGCAGTTCTTC. This sequence joins TRBV30 and TRBJ2-1, with a tentative D call TRBD1 (5 bases). Trimming cost V 7 bases and J 5 bases, with 9 bases left between them. The CDR3 sequence is 11 residues long. Germline values: CDR1 GTSNPN, CDR2 SVGIG (reference sequence).

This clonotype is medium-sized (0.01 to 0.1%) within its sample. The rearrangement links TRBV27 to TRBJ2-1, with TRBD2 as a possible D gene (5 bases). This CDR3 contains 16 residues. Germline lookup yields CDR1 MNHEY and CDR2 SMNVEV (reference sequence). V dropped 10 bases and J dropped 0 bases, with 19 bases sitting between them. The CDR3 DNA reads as TGTGCCACGAGAAGTTTCGTGGGGAGCTCCTACAATGAGCAGTTCTTC. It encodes CATRSFVGSSYNEQFF.

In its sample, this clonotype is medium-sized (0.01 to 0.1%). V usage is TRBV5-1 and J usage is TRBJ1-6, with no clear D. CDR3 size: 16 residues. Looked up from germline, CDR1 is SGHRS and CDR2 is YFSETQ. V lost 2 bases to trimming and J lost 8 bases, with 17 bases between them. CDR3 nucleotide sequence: TGCGCCAGCAGCTTTATCCCCGGGAATAAACATTCACCCCTCCACTTT. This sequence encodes CASSFIPGNKHSPLHF.

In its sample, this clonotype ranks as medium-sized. The CDR3 is CASSSGRINSNQPQHF. Written as DNA, the CDR3 is TGTGCCAGTAGTTCCGGACGGATTAATAGCAATCAGCCCCAGCATTTT. V and J are TRBV19 and TRBJ1-5, with D hard to call. Germline CDR1 reads LNHDA; CDR2 reads SQIVND (reference sequence). The CDR3 contains 16 residues. Trimming removed 5 bases from V and 0 bases from J, with 14 bases in between. The full variable domain, rest sourced from reference TRBV19 and TRBJ1-5, is DGGITQSPKYLFRKEGQNVTLSCEQNLNHDAMYWYRQDPGQGLRLIYYSQIVNDFQKGDIAEGYSVSREKKESFPLTVTSAQKNPTAFYLCASSSGRINSNQPQHFGDGTRLSIL.

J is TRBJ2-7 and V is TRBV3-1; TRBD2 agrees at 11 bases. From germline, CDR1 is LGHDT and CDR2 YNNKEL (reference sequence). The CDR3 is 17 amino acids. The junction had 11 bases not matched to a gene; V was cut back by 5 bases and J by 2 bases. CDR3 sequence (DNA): TGTGCCAGCAGCGAAGGCCTAGCGGGAGGAGGAGCCTACGAGCAGTACTTC. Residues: CASSEGLAGGGAYEQYF.

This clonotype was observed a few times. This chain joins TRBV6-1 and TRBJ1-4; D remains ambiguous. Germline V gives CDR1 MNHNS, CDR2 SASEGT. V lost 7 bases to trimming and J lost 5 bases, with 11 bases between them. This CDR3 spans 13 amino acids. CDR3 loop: CASKRQSNEKLFF. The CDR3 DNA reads TGTGCCAGCAAGAGGCAGAGCAATGAAAAACTGTTTTTT.

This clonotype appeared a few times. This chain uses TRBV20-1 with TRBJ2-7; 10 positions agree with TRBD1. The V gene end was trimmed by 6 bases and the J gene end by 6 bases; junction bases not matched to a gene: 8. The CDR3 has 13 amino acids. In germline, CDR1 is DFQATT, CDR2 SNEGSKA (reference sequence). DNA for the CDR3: TGCAGTGCCGTGGGACAGGGGTTAAGCGAGCAGTACTTC. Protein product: CSAVGQGLSEQYF.

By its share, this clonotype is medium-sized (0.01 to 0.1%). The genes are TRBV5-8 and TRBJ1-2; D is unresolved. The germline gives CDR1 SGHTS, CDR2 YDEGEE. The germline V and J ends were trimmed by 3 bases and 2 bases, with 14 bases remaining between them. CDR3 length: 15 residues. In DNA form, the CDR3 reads TGTGCCAGCAGCTCCGGGATGTTTGGCAACTATGGCTACACCTTC. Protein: CASSSGMFGNYGYTF.

CDR3 residues: CSATDTLGYGYTF. CDR3 bases: TGCAGTGCTACGGACACCTTAGGGTATGGCTACACCTTC. The V and J genes are TRBV20-1 and TRBJ1-2; TRBD1 is a possible D gene (5 bases). There are 13 residues in the CDR3. The V end lost 4 bases, the J end lost 5 bases, and 14 bases lay between the germline ends. Germline CDR1 reads DFQATT; CDR2 reads SNEGSKA (reference sequence).

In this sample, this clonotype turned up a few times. The CDR3 reads CASSLETGYQETQYF. CDR3 DNA sequence: TGTGCCAGCAGCTTAGAGACAGGATACCAAGAGACCCAGTACTTC. The chain combines TRBV7-9 with TRBJ2-5, with a tentative D call TRBD1 (6 bases). Looked up from germline, CDR1 is SEHNR and CDR2 is FQNEAQ (reference sequence). With 1 base removed from V and 0 bases from J, the gap between germline ends came to 9 bases. This CDR3 region has 15 residues.

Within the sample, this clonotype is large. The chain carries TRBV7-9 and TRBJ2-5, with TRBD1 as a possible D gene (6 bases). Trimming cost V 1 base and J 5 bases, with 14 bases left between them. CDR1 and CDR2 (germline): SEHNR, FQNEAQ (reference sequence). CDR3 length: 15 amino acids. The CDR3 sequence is CASSLEDSHWETQYF. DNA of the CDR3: TGTGCCAGCAGCTTAGAGGACAGCCACTGGGAGACCCAGTACTTC.

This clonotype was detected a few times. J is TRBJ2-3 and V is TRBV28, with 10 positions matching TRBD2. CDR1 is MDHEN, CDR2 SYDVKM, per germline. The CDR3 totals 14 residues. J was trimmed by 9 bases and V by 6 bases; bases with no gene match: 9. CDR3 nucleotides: TGTGCCAGCAGGACTAGCGGGTCTGGCGCCACGCAGTATTTT. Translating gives CASRTSGSGATQYF.

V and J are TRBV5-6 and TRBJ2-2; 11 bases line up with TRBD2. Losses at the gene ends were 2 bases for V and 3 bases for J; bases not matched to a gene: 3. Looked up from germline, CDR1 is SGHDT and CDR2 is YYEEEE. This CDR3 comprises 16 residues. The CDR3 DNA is TGTGCCAGCAGCTTACTACTAGCGGGAGACACCGGGGAGCTGTTTTTT. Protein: CASSLLLAGDTGELFF.

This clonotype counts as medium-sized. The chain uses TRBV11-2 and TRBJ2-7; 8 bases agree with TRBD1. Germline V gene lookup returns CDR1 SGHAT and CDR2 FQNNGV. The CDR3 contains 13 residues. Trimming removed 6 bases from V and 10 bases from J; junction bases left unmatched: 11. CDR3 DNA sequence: TGTGCCAGCAGTTCATGGACAGGGACGGGACAGTACGTC. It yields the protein CASSSWTGTGQYV.